Each of the 21 T cell receptor beta chains below was sequenced from the same sample in a study of shared clonotypes between healthy human individuals. TCRdb's copy holds only in-frame clones and misses some; the assay was immunoSEQ multiplex PCR. The repertoire holds about 2.3 million clones, with over 85% as singletons. The specimen sequenced was naive CD4+ T cells from PBMCs. The subset here: CD45RA+ positively selected. The source is a man between 18 and 29 years old in good health. Some clones in this sample may be carry-over from other donors' samples.

The CDR3 DNA sequence: TGCGCCAGCCGACGGACAGGCCGGAACACTGAAGCTTTCTTT. Protein sequence: CASRRTGRNTEAFF. J is TRBJ1-1 and V is TRBV4-3, with 7 bases identical to TRBD1. The CDR3 loop spans 14 amino acids. The germline V gene has CDR1 LGHNA and CDR2 YSLEER. The trim removed 8 bases at V and 1 base at J, leaving 7 bases unmatched.

V is TRBV11-2 and J is TRBJ2-1, with TRBD2 as a possible D gene (6 bases). The V gene lost 5 bases and the J gene lost 0 bases, with 11 bases spanning the gap. Germline CDR1 is SGHAT and CDR2 is FQNNGV. The CDR3 runs to 15 residues. The DNA for the CDR3 is TGTGCCAGCAGCGACGGACTATTCTCCTACAATGAGCAGTTCTTC. It yields the protein CASSDGLFSYNEQFF.

The DNA of the CDR3 is TGTGCCAGCAGTTTATACAGGGCTGAAGCTTTCTTT. This encodes CASSLYRAEAFF. The rearrangement uses TRBV28 and TRBJ1-1, with D perhaps TRBD1 (6 bases). The CDR3 contains 12 residues. Looked up from germline, CDR1 is MDHEN and CDR2 is SYDVKM. Trimming pared 1 base from V and 6 bases from J, leaving 6 bases between. Complete variable domain (other parts from reference TRBV28 and TRBJ1-1): DVKVTQSSRYLVKRTGEKVFLECVQDMDHENMFWYRQDPGLGLRLIYFSYDVKMKEKGDIPEGYSVSREKKERFSLILESASTNQTSMYLCASSLYRAEAFFGQGTRLTVV.

The chain carries TRBV28 and TRBJ1-5; 7 nucleotides agree with TRBD1. The CDR3 contains 15 residues. V was pared by 5 bases and J by 2 bases, with 6 bases of the junction left unmatched. Germline values: CDR1 MDHEN, CDR2 SYDVKM. The CDR3 region is CASSAGGVGNQPQHF. As DNA, the CDR3 is TGTGCCAGCAGTGCAGGGGGTGTAGGCAATCAGCCCCAGCATTTT.

The chain joins TRBV10-3 to TRBJ2-7, with D tentatively TRBD2 (6 bases). Germline values: CDR1 ENHRY, CDR2 SYGVKD. This CDR3 comprises 12 residues. V was pared by 11 bases and J by 2 bases, with 13 bases between. CDR3 nucleotide sequence: TGTGCCGCGGGGCCGAGGCCCTACGAGCAGTACTTC. Translation: CAAGPRPYEQYF.

This clone was seen just once. The J gene is TRBJ2-7, the V gene TRBV6-6, with 10 nucleotides matching TRBD1. CDR3 length: 16 residues. Losses at the gene ends were 4 bases for V and 2 bases for J; bases not matched to a gene: 8. Per the germline V gene, CDR1 is MNHNY and CDR2 is SVGAGI (reference sequence). CDR3 in amino acids: CASSSAGQGIPYEQYF. The CDR3 bases are TGTGCCAGCAGTTCGGCGGGACAGGGGATTCCCTACGAGCAGTACTTC.

This clone was picked up a small number of times. The V call is TRBV30, the J call TRBJ1-5, with D perhaps TRBD1 (6 bases). The V gene's germline CDR1 is GTSNPN and CDR2 SVGIG (reference sequence). This CDR3 is built from 16 residues. Trimming shortened V by 0 bases and J by 5 bases, and 17 bases separated the two germline ends. CDR3 bases: TGTGCCTGGAGTGTATTGTACGGCAGACAGGATCAGCCCCAGCATTTT. It translates to CAWSVLYGRQDQPQHF.

The J gene is TRBJ2-1, the V gene TRBV29-1, with D unresolved. The V end was cut by 4 bases, the J end by 2 bases, with 18 bases between. Germline assignment: CDR1 SQVTM and CDR2 ANQGSEA. The CDR3 runs 16 residues. The CDR3 reads CSVGAISLVAYNEQFF. DNA for the CDR3: TGCAGCGTTGGGGCCATAAGTCTAGTAGCCTACAATGAGCAGTTCTTC.

This chain links TRBV7-2 with TRBJ2-3; D unresolved. The CDR3 runs 14 residues. The V end was cut by 0 bases, the J end by 8 bases, with 12 bases between. Germline CDR1 reads SGHTA; CDR2 reads FQGNSA. CDR3 protein: CASSLAGPLGTQYF. The CDR3 DNA follows: TGTGCCAGCAGCTTAGCGGGTCCGCTCGGTACGCAGTATTTT.

This rearrangement joins TRBV30 to TRBJ2-3, with D maybe TRBD2 (7 bases). CDR1 GTSNPN and CDR2 SVGIG come from the germline V gene (reference sequence). The V and J ends lost 3 bases and 5 bases respectively, with 18 bases between them. There are 15 residues in the CDR3. The CDR3: CAWRKRGAGGDTQYF. In DNA, the CDR3 is TGTGCCTGGAGGAAACGGGGGGCCGGTGGAGATACGCAGTATTTT.

The rearrangement joins TRBV2 to TRBJ2-1; D perhaps matches TRBD1 (5 bases). Trimming removed 7 bases at V and 0 bases at J, with 13 bases between. The CDR3 is 15 amino acids. The germline V gene encodes CDR1 SNHLY and CDR2 FYNNEI. CDR3 coding DNA: TGTGCCAGCACCCAGGGAACCTCCTCCTACAATGAGCAGTTCTTC. Its translation: CASTQGTSSYNEQFF.

The rearrangement links TRBV18 to TRBJ1-3; D uncertain. Germline assignment: CDR1 KGHSH and CDR2 LQKENI. With 3 bases removed from V and 4 bases from J, the gap between germline ends came to 16 bases. This CDR3 has 16 amino acids. The CDR3 sequence is CASSPRRGELGNTIYF. In nucleotides, the CDR3 is TGTGCCAGCTCACCGCGGCGCGGGGAATTGGGAAACACCATATATTTT.

The chain carries TRBV5-6 and TRBJ2-7; 8 nucleotides agree with TRBD2. Looked up from germline, CDR1 is SGHDT and CDR2 is YYEEEE. The CDR3 has 16 amino acids. V shed 5 bases and J 7 bases; nucleotides not matched to a gene: 17. The CDR3 spells CASSLRVAGPPGEQYF. The DNA for the CDR3 is TGTGCCAGCAGTCTCCGGGTAGCGGGACCCCCGGGGGAGCAGTACTTC.

The J gene is TRBJ1-5, the V gene TRBV6-5; a weak D match, TRBD1 (5 bases). Trimming stripped 8 bases from V and 7 bases from J, with 12 bases between. CDR1 is MNHEY, CDR2 SVGAGI, per germline. The CDR3 runs 12 residues. The CDR3 coding sequence is TGTGCCAGCGGGGACCCCCGGCAGCCCCAGCATTTT. It specifies CASGDPRQPQHF.

V and J are TRBV6-1 and TRBJ2-3; D is undetermined. V was clipped by 3 bases and J by 0 bases, with 7 bases between them. CDR3 length equals 14 residues. CDR1 MNHNS and CDR2 SASEGT come from the germline V gene. CDR3: CASSDLRSTDTQYF. The CDR3 nucleotides are TGTGCCAGCAGTGATCTCAGAAGCACAGATACGCAGTATTTT.

The chain couples TRBV4-1 to TRBJ1-1, with a weak D call TRBD1 (5 bases). The germline V and J ends were trimmed by 0 bases and 4 bases, with 6 bases remaining between them. CDR3 length equals 13 residues. Germline-derived CDR1 and CDR2 are MGHRA and YSYEKL. The DNA for the CDR3 is TGCGCCAGCAGCCAAGAGGGGCCCACTGAAGCTTTCTTT. It specifies CASSQEGPTEAFF.

The chain links TRBV28 to TRBJ2-4; no definite D call. The CDR3 has 11 residues. V lost 6 bases and J lost 11, with 11 bases in between. Germline-derived CDR1 and CDR2 are MDHEN and SYDVKM. CDR3 coding DNA: TGTGCCAGCAGAAAAAGTGCCGTTCAGTACTTC. Its translation: CASRKSAVQYF.

The chain carries TRBV11-2 and TRBJ2-5, with TRBD1 matching over 9 bases. V shed 5 bases, J shed 5 bases, and the junction held 15 bases outside the gene matches. Germline V gene data show CDR1 as SGHAT and CDR2 as FQNNGV. This CDR3 contains 17 residues. The CDR3 DNA is TGTGCCAGCAGCCCAACCCGGCGACAGGGGGGTAGGGAGACCCAGTACTTC. Translation gives CASSPTRRQGGRETQYF.

The CDR3 nucleotides read TGTGCCAGCAGCTTGCCCCCAGTAAAATATGGCTACACCTTC. This gives the protein CASSLPPVKYGYTF. V and J are TRBV7-3 and TRBJ1-2; no definite D call. Per the germline V gene, CDR1 is SGHTA and CDR2 is FQGTGA. V was pared by 3 bases and J by 5 bases, with 13 bases between. The CDR3 length is 14 residues.

About this clone itself: Other nucleotide sequences from this sample produce the same CDR3. The chain combines TRBV19 with TRBJ1-2, with unresolved D. V lost 3 bases, J lost 4 bases, and 9 bases lay in between. The germline V gene has CDR1 LNHDA and CDR2 SQIVND (reference sequence). The CDR3 totals 13 residues. CDR3 protein: CASSIRQGYGYTF. DNA of the CDR3: TGTGCCAGTAGTATTCGTCAAGGCTATGGCTACACCTTC.

This chain connects TRBV5-1 to TRBJ2-3, with 10 bases matching TRBD2. Germline trimming cut 0 bases from V and 4 bases from J; bases unmatched to any gene: 5. The CDR3 is made up of 16 amino acids. Germline CDR1 and CDR2: SGHRS and YFSETQ. CDR3 nucleotide sequence: TGCGCCAGCAGCTTGGAATCTAGCGGGAGCGCAGATACGCAGTATTTT. This gives the protein CASSLESSGSADTQYF.